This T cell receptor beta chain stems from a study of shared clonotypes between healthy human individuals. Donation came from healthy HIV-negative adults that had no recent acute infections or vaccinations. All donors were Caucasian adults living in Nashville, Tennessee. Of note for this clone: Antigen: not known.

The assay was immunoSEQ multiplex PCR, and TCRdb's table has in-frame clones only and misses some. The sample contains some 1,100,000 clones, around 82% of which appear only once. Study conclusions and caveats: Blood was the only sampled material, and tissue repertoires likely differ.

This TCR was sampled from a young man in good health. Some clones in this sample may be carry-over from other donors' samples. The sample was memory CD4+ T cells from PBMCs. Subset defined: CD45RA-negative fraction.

In DNA form, the CDR3 reads TGTGCCAGCAGTTCCTCCCCCAAGACAGAAGGCTACACCTTC. Amino acids: CASSSSPKTEGYTF. The V call is TRBV28, the J call TRBJ1-2; D is possibly TRBD1 (5 bases). The CDR3 contains 14 residues. Germline assignment: CDR1 MDHEN and CDR2 SYDVKM. The V gene lost 4 bases and the J gene lost 8 bases, with 17 bases spanning the gap.